This entry is about one T cell receptor beta chain. Its target is unknown. The data were obtained in a study of T cell responses to AZD1222 COVID-19 vaccine. Study-level information: Samples with a second dose at about 4 or about 12 weeks were pooled together. Study findings and constraints: Spike-specific TCR breadth rose after two AZD1222 doses, and depth rose as well.

Germline V lookup: CDR1 SGDLS, CDR2 YYNGEE. CDR3 size: 13 residues. Trimming took off 4 bases at V and 8 bases at J, with 13 bases between the two ends. Data came from immunoSEQ multiplex PCR; TCRdb stores just in-frame clones and leaves some out. The table lists some 130,000 clones, 85% to 90% of them singletons. The material was peripheral blood, obtained on day 0 of AZD1222 vaccination. The sequence was obtained from an adult in good health. V is TRBV9 and J is TRBJ2-1; D may be TRBD1 (6 bases). The CDR3 loop reads CASSSLQGDEQFF. DNA of the CDR3: TGTGCCAGCAGCTCGCTACAGGGTGATGAGCAGTTCTTC. Variable domain in full (rest from reference TRBV9 and TRBJ2-1): DSGVTQTPKHLITATGQRVTLRCSPRSGDLSVYWYQQSLDQGLQFLIQYYNGEERAKGNILERFSAQQFPDLHSELNLSSLELGDSALYFCASSSLQGDEQFFGPGTRLTVL.